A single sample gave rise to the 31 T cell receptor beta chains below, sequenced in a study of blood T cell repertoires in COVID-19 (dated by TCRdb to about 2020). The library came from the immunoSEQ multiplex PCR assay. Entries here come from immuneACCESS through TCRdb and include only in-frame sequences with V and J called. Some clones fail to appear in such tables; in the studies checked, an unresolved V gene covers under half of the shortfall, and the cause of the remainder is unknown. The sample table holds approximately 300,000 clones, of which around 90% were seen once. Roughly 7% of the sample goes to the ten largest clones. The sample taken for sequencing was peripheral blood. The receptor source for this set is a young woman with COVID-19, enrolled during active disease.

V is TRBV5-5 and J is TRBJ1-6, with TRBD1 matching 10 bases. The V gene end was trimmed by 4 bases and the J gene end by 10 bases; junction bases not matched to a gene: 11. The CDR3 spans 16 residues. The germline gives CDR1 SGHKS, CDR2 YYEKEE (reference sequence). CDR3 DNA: TGTGCCAGCAGCCCGGAGGAGGGACAGGGGTCCTCACCCCTCCACTTT. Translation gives CASSPEEGQGSSPLHF.

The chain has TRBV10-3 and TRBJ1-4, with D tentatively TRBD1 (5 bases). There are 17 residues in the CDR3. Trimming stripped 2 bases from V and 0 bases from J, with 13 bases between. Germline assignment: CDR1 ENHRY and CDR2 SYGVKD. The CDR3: CAISEGRGAPTNEKLFF. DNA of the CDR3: TGTGCCATCAGTGAGGGAAGGGGCGCACCAACTAATGAAAAACTGTTTTTT.

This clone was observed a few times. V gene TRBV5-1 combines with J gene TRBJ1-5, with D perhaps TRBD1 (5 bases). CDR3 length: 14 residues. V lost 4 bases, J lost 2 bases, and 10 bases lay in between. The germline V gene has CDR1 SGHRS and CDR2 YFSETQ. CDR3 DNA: TGCGCCAGCAGCGTGGGGGGGGGCAATCAGCCCCAGCATTTT. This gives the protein CASSVGGGNQPQHF. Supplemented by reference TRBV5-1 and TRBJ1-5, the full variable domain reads KAGVTQTPRYLIKTRGQQVTLSCSPISGHRSVSWYQQTPGQGLQFLFEYFSETQRNKGNFPGRFSGRQFSNSRSEMNVSTLELGDSALYLCASSVGGGNQPQHFGDGTRLSIL.

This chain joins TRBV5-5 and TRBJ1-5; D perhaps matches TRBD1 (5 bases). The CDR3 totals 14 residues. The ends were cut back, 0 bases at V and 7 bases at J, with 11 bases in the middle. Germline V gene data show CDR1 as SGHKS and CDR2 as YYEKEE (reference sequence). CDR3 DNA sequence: TGTGCCAGCAGCTTGGTTGCGGGGGTACAGCCCCAGCATTTT. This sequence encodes CASSLVAGVQPQHF.

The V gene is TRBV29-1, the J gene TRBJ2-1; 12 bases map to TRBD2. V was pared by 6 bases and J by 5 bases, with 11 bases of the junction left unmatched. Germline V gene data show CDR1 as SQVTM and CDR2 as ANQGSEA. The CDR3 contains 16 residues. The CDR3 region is CSVQKTRLAGDNEQFF. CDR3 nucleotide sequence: TGCAGCGTCCAAAAGACCCGACTAGCGGGGGACAATGAGCAGTTCTTC.

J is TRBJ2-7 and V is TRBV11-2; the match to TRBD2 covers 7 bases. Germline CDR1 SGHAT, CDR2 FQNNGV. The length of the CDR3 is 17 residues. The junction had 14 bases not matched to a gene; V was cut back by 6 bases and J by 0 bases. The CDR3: CASSPTWGLTSSYEQYF. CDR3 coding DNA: TGTGCCAGCAGTCCAACCTGGGGACTAACGAGCTCCTACGAGCAGTACTTC.

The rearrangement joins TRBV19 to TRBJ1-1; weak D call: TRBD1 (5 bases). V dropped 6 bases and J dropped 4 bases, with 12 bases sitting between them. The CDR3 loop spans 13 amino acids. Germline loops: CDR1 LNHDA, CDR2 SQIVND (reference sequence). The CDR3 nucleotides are TGTGCCAGTAGACAGGCCACCCTCACTGAAGCTTTCTTT. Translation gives CASRQATLTEAFF.

In DNA, the CDR3 is TGTGCCAGCAGCGCCCCGGGACTAGCGGGAGGTAAGAATACGCAGTATTTT. Translated: CASSAPGLAGGKNTQYF. The J gene is TRBJ2-3, the V gene TRBV3-1 (or the pseudogene TRBV3-2); 15 nucleotides align to TRBD2. Germline V gives CDR1 LGHDT, CDR2 YNNKEL (reference sequence). CDR3 size: 17 residues. V lost 5 bases to trimming and J lost 7 bases; unmatched junction nucleotides: 10.

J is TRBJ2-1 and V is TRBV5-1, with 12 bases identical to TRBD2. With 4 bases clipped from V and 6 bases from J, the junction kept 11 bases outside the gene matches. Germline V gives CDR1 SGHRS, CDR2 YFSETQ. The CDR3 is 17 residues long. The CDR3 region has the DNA TGCGCCAGCAGCCTAGGACTAGCGGGACTCGAGGGCAATGAGCAGTTCTTC. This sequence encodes CASSLGLAGLEGNEQFF.

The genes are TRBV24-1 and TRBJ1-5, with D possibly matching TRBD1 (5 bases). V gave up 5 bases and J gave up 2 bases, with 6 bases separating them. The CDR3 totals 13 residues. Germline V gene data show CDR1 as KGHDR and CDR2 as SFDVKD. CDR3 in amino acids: CATSGRGNQPQHF. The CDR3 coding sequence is TGTGCCACCAGTGGCAGGGGCAATCAGCCCCAGCATTTT.

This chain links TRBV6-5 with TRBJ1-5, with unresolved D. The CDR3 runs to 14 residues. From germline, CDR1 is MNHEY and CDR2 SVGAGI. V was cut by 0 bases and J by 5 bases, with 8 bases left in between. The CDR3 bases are TGTGCCAGCAGTTACTCGTCCGGGGATCAGCCCCAGCATTTT. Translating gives CASSYSSGDQPQHF.

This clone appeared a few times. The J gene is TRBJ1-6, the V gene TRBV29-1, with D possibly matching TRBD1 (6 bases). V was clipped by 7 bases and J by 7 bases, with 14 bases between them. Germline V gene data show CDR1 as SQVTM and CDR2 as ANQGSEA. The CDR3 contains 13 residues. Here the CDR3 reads CSAGQSINSPLHF. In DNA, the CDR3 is TGCAGCGCAGGACAGTCTATCAATTCACCCCTCCACTTT. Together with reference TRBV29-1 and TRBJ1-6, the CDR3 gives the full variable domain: SAVISQKPSRDICQRGTSLTIQCQVDSQVTMMFWYRQQPGQSLTLIATANQGSEATYESGFVIDKFPISRPNLTFSTLTVSNMSPEDSSIYLCSAGQSINSPLHFGNGTRLTVT.

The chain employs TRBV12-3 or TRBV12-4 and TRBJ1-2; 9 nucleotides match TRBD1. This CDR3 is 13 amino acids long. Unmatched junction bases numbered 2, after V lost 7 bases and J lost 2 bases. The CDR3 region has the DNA TGTGCCAGCACCGGACAGGGGAACTATGGCTACACCTTC. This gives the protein CASTGQGNYGYTF.

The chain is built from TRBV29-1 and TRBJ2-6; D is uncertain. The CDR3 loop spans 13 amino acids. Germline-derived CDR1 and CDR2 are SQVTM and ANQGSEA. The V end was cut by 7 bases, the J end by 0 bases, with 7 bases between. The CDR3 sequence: CSARSSGANVLTF. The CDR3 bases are TGCAGCGCCAGAAGCTCTGGGGCCAACGTCCTGACTTTC. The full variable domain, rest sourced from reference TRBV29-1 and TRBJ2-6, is SAVISQKPSRDICQRGTSLTIQCQVDSQVTMMFWYRQQPGQSLTLIATANQGSEATYESGFVIDKFPISRPNLTFSTLTVSNMSPEDSSIYLCSARSSGANVLTFGAGSRLTVL.

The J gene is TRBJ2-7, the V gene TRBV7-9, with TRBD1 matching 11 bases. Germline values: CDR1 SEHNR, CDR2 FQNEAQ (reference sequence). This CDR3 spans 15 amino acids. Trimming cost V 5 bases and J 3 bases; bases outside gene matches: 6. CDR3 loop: CASSPGQGDLYEQYF. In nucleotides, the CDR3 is TGTGCCAGCAGCCCGGGACAGGGGGATCTCTACGAGCAGTACTTC.

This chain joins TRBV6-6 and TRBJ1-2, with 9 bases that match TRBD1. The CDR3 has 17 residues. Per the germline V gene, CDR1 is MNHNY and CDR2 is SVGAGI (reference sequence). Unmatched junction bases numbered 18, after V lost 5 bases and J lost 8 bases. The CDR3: CASSRTRDRATQNGYTF. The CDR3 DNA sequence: TGTGCCAGCAGTCGAACCCGGGACAGGGCGACCCAGAACGGCTACACCTTC.

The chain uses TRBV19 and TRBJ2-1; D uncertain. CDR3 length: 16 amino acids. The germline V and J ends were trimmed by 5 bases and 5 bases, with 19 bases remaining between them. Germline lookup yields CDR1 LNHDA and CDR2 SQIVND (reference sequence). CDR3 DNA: TGTGCCAGTAGTCCCTTATTAGATTTTAGTCACAATGAGCAGTTCTTC. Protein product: CASSPLLDFSHNEQFF.

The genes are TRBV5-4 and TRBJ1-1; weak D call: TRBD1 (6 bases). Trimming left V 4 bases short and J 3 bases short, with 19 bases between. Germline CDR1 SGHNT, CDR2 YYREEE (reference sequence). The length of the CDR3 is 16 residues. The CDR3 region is CASSPRSRGGDTEAFF. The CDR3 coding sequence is TGTGCCAGCAGCCCGAGGAGCAGGGGAGGGGACACTGAAGCTTTCTTT.

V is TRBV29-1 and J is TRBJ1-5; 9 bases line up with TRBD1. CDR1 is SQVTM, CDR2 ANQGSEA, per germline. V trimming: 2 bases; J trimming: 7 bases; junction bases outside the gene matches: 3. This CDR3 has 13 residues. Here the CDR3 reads CSVETGGQQPQHF. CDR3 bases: TGCAGCGTTGAAACAGGGGGCCAACAGCCCCAGCATTTT.

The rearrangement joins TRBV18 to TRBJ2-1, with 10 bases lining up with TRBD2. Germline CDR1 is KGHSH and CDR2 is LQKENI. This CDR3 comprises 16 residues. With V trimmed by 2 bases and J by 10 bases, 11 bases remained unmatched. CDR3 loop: CASSPGLAGASREQFF. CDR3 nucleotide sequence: TGTGCCAGCTCACCAGGGCTAGCGGGAGCCTCGCGGGAGCAGTTCTTC.

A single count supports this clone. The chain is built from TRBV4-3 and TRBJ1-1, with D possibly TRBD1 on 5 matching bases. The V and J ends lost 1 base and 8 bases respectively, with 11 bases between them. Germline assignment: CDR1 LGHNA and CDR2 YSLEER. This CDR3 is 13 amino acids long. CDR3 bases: TGCGCCAGCAGCCAAGCTGGGGGGAGGGAAGCTTTCTTT. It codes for CASSQAGGREAFF.

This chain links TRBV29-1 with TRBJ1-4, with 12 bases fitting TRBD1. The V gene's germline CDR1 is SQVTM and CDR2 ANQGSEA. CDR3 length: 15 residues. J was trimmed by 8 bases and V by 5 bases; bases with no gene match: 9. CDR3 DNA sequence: TGCAGCGTTACCCTGGGAGGGACAGGGGGCGAAAAACTGTTTTTT. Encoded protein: CSVTLGGTGGEKLFF. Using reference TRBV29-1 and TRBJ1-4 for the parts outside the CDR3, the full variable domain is SAVISQKPSRDICQRGTSLTIQCQVDSQVTMMFWYRQQPGQSLTLIATANQGSEATYESGFVIDKFPISRPNLTFSTLTVSNMSPEDSSIYLCSVTLGGTGGEKLFFGSGTQLSVL.

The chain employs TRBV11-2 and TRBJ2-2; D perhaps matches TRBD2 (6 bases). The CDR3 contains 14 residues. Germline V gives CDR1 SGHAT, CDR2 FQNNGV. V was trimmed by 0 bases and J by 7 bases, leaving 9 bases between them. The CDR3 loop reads CASSLDRGDGELFF. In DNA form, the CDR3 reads TGTGCCAGCAGCTTAGATCGCGGGGACGGGGAGCTGTTTTTT.

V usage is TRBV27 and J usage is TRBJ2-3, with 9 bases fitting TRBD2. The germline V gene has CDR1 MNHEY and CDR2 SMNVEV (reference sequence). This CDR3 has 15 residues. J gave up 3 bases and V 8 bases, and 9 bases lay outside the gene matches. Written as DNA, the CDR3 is TGTGCCAGCGCATATAGCGGGAGAACGACAGATACGCAGTATTTT. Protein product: CASAYSGRTTDTQYF.

CDR3 loop: CASSQAGTGGGKLFF. The DNA of the CDR3 is TGTGCCAGCAGCCAGGCCGGGACAGGAGGCGGAAAACTGTTTTTT. The V and J genes are TRBV4-2 and TRBJ1-4, with 8 nucleotides matching TRBD1. Trimming at V came to 3 bases and at J to 10 bases, leaving 10 bases not matched to a gene. Germline V gene lookup returns CDR1 LGHNA and CDR2 YNFKEQ. The CDR3 covers 15 residues.

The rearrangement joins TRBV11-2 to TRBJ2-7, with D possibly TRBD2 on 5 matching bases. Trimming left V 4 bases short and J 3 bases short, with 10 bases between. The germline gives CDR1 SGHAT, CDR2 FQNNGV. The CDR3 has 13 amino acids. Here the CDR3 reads CASSSNRDYEQYF. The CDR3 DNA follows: TGTGCCAGCAGCTCGAACCGGGACTACGAGCAGTACTTC.

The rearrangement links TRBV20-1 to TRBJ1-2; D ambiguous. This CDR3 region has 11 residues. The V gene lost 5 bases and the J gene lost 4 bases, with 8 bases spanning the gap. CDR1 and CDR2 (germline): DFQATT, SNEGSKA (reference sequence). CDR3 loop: CSAPRFYGYTF. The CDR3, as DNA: TGCAGTGCTCCCAGATTCTATGGCTACACCTTC.

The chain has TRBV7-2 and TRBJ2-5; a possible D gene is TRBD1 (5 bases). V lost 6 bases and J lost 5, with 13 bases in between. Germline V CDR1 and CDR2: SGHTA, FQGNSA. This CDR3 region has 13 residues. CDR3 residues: CASRPVGVETQYF. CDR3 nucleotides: TGTGCCAGCAGACCGGTAGGGGTGGAGACCCAGTACTTC.

The CDR3 DNA reads as TGTGCCAGCAGCAACCAACAGGGTCGGCAGTACTTC. Amino acids: CASSNQQGRQYF. The chain links TRBV6-5 to TRBJ2-7, with D perhaps matching TRBD1 (6 bases). Deletions cut 6 bases from V and 9 bases from J, with 15 bases between. The germline V gene encodes CDR1 MNHEY and CDR2 SVGAGI. This CDR3 is 12 amino acids long.

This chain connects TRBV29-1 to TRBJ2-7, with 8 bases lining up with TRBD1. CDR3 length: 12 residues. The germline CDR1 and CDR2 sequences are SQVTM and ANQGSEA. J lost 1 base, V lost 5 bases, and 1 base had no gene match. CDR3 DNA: TGCAGCGTTTGGACAGGGTCCTACGAGCAGTACTTC. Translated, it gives CSVWTGSYEQYF.

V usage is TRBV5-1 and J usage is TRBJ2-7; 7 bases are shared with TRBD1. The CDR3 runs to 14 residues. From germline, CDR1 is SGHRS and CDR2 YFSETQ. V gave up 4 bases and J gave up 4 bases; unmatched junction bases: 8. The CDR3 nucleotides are TGCGCCAGCAGCCCTGACAGGGCAGAGTACGAGCAGTACTTC. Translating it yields CASSPDRAEYEQYF. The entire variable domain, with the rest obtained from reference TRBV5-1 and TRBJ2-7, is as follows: KAGVTQTPRYLIKTRGQQVTLSCSPISGHRSVSWYQQTPGQGLQFLFEYFSETQRNKGNFPGRFSGRQFSNSRSEMNVSTLELGDSALYLCASSPDRAEYEQYFGPGTRLTVT.